This paragraph covers one T cell receptor beta chain sequence. This specimen includes other DNA sequences encoding the same CDR3. Sequenced material consisted of expressed TCRB transcripts (all of the isolated RNA was reverse transcribed). TCRdb's table, derived via immunoSEQ multiplex PCR, lists solely in-frame clones and lacks some. The table includes more than 130,000 clones, 6.9% detected once. This record belongs to a study of beta chain features in type 1 diabetes. Germline-derived CDR1 and CDR2 are KGHSH and LQKENI. Trimming removed 3 bases at V and 1 base at J, with 2 bases between. This CDR3 has 12 amino acids.

The sequence was collected from a woman in her thirties in good health. The sequencing sample was made of central memory CD4+ T cells from blood. The J gene is TRBJ2-3, the V gene TRBV18; D gene ambiguous. CDR3 coding DNA: TGTGCCAGCTCACCCGGCACAGATACGCAGTATTTT. This encodes CASSPGTDTQYF.